This TCR beta chain emerged from a study of OX40 agonist ivuxolimab in advanced cancers. General study results and limits: A proportion of nonresponders additionally exhibited low normalized T-cell clonal expansion. What antigens the expanded peripheral T cells recognized was never established.

In its sample, this clone was seen a few times. What it binds is not known. Trimming took 6 bases from V and 8 from J; bases not matched to a gene: 9. This CDR3 contains 14 residues. Germline CDR1 and CDR2: MNHEY and SVGAGI. Profiling relied on immunoSEQ multiplex PCR, and the TCRdb table lists in-frame clones only, not all of them. The data hold 57,000 or so clones, with 86% observed a single time. The specimen comprised CD4+ or CD8+ T cells sorted from blood, sampled in a trial of the OX40 agonist ivuxolimab. This TCR came from an adult with an advanced solid tumor such as melanoma, head and neck, liver or kidney cancer. The V gene is TRBV6-5, the J gene TRBJ1-4, with 7 bases that match TRBD1. CDR3 in amino acids: CASSRDRRGEKLFF. CDR3 nucleotides: TGTGCCAGCAGCCGGGACAGACGAGGCGAAAAACTGTTTTTT.